This T cell receptor (beta chain) was sequenced in a study of identical twins. Regarding the study as a whole: Cord blood's abundant beta clonotypes had fewer insertions, unlike memory repertoires.

This clonotype was counted many times. Antigen unknown. TCRdb processed the 5' RACE reads anew with MiXCR; each CDR3 protein has one entry. Of 450,000 to 650,000 distinct CDR3 sequences in the sample, 9.6% were seen once. The CDR3 spans 16 residues. J lost 0 bases, V lost 5 bases, and 4 bases had no gene match. Looked up from germline, CDR1 is SEHNR and CDR2 is FQNEAQ (reference sequence). These data also featured in a second study, about yellow fever vaccine responses in identical twins.

The TCR comes from a woman aged 18-29 years in good health. This chain uses TRBV7-9 with TRBJ2-4; the match to TRBD1 covers 10 bases. Sequenced input: PBMCs. The CDR3 region has the DNA TGTGCCAGCAGCCCCTGGGACAGGGGAGCCAAAAACATTCAGTACTTC. Amino acid sequence: CASSPWDRGAKNIQYF.